The rows below give T cell receptor beta chains drawn from one sample of a study of cytomegalovirus exposure and HLA in healthy donors. Only in-frame clones appear in the TCRdb table, and some are missing; sequencing was by immunoSEQ multiplex PCR. The repertoire holds about 130,000 clones, with around 80% as singletons. Sequences were obtained from PBMCs. The receptor source for this set is a man between 18 and 35 years old in good health and CMV-seronegative. Both conserved end residues are part of each CDR3. A D gene is named only where the DNA matches it firmly. Rows give clone size only sometimes, using once, few, many, or a class for an expanded clone.

abundance: NA
d_gene: NA
j_gene: TRBJ2-7
v_gene: TRBV7-2
CDR3aa: CASSFQKGCEQYF
CDR3nt: TGTGCCAGCAGCTTTCAGAAGGGGTGCGAGCAGTACTTC

abundance: NA
d_gene: TRBD2
j_gene: TRBJ2-1
v_gene: TRBV7-2
CDR3aa: CASSRSGSAYNEQFF
CDR3nt: TGTGCCAGCAGCCGAAGCGGGAGTGCCTACAATGAGCAGTTCTTC

abundance: NA
d_gene: NA
j_gene: TRBJ2-1
v_gene: TRBV27
CDR3aa: CASSIRGQAENEQFF
CDR3nt: TGTGCCAGCAGCATCAGGGGCCAGGCGGAAAATGAGCAGTTCTTC

abundance: NA
d_gene: NA
j_gene: TRBJ2-3
v_gene: TRBV6-5
CDR3aa: CASSLDTTDTQYF
CDR3nt: TGTGCCAGCAGTTTGGACACCACAGATACGCAGTATTTT

abundance: NA
d_gene: NA
j_gene: TRBJ2-1
v_gene: TRBV13
CDR3aa: CASSPEWSHEQFF
CDR3nt: TGTGCCAGCAGCCCGGAATGGAGCCATGAGCAGTTCTTC

abundance: NA
d_gene: TRBD1
j_gene: TRBJ1-1
v_gene: TRBV5-4
CDR3aa: CASSPRTGLNTEAFF
CDR3nt: TGTGCCAGCAGCCCCCGGACAGGGCTGAACACTGAAGCTTTCTTT

abundance: NA
d_gene: NA
j_gene: TRBJ1-3
v_gene: TRBV30
CDR3aa: CAWSRGSRGNTIYF
CDR3nt: TGTGCCTGGAGTAGAGGGTCGCGTGGAAACACCATATATTTT

abundance: NA
d_gene: TRBD1
j_gene: TRBJ2-5
v_gene: TRBV4-1
CDR3aa: CASSQRDRFLETQYF
CDR3nt: TGCGCCAGCAGCCAACGGGACAGGTTTTTGGAGACCCAGTACTTC

abundance: NA
d_gene: NA
j_gene: TRBJ1-6
v_gene: TRBV6-5
CDR3aa: CASSYRTGESPLHF
CDR3nt: TGTGCCAGCAGTTATCGGACTGGAGAGTCACCCCTCCACTTT

abundance: NA
d_gene: NA
j_gene: TRBJ1-4
v_gene: TRBV5-4
CDR3aa: CASTSAGVSEKLFF
CDR3nt: TGTGCCAGCACGTCGGCGGGGGTCAGTGAAAAACTGTTTTTT

abundance: NA
d_gene: TRBD1
j_gene: TRBJ1-1
v_gene: TRBV11-3
CDR3aa: CASSSYLDRAEAFF
CDR3nt: TGTGCCAGCAGCTCTTACTTAGACAGGGCTGAAGCTTTCTTT

abundance: NA
d_gene: TRBD1
j_gene: TRBJ2-7
v_gene: TRBV7-9
CDR3aa: CASSFDGTGGSYEQYF
CDR3nt: TGTGCCAGCAGCTTCGACGGGACAGGTGGCTCCTACGAGCAGTACTTC

abundance: NA
d_gene: NA
j_gene: TRBJ2-3
v_gene: TRBV28
CDR3aa: CASSLAPDTQYF
CDR3nt: TGTGCCAGCAGTTTGGCTCCAGATACGCAGTATTTT

abundance: NA
d_gene: TRBD1
j_gene: TRBJ1-1
v_gene: TRBV6-5
CDR3aa: CASSYDRVAGGETFF
CDR3nt: TGTGCCAGCAGTTACGATAGGGTGGCAGGGGGAGAAACTTTCTTT

abundance: few
d_gene: NA
j_gene: TRBJ2-7
v_gene: TRBV10-1
CDR3aa: CASSPGATPYEQYF
CDR3nt: TGCGCCAGCAGCCCAGGGGCTACCCCCTACGAGCAGTACTTC